This T cell receptor (beta chain) comes out of a study of OX40 agonist ivuxolimab in advanced cancers. Study as a whole: Ivuxolimab doses were 0.01, 0.1, 0.3, 1.5, 3 or 10 mg/kg every 2 weeks. Treatment received earlier with anti-PD-1, anti-PD-L1 or anti-CTLA-4 agents was allowed, and less than 45% had some.

Germline V gene data show CDR1 as SGHKS and CDR2 as YYEKEE (reference sequence). V lost 5 bases to trimming and J lost 2 bases; unmatched junction nucleotides: 4. There are 15 residues in the CDR3. Measured with immunoSEQ multiplex PCR; TCRdb has only the in-frame clones, and not every one. This table has 55,000 to 90,000 clones, roughly 80% appearing once. This TCR derives from an adult with an advanced solid tumor such as melanoma, head and neck, liver or kidney cancer. J is TRBJ2-6 and V is TRBV5-5, with 7 positions matching TRBD1. Source: CD4+ or CD8+ T cells sorted from blood, taken in a trial of the OX40 agonist ivuxolimab. The CDR3 DNA reads TGTGCCAGCAGAATCCAGGGGGCTGGGGCCAACGTCCTGACTTTC. Protein product: CASRIQGAGANVLTF.